This TCR beta chain is drawn from a study of blood T cell repertoires in COVID-19. Turning to the study itself: The study drew acute and convalescent COVID-19 samples from the United States, Italy and Spain. PBMCs, B-cell-depleted T cells, or T cells provided the cDNA or gDNA that made up the material.

The CDR3 totals 18 residues. Germline assignment: CDR1 SGHVS and CDR2 FQNEAQ. V shed 2 bases and J 2 bases; nucleotides not matched to a gene: 13. In the study's own analysis: Nucleated cell counts were estimated from reference gene primer amplification. This table comes from immunoSEQ multiplex PCR, and its TCRdb copy is limited to in-frame clones, with some not included. The DNA was the basis for D and trimming; V, J and clone size are from that table. The sample has over 150,000 clones, approximately 91% seen once. Sequences were obtained from peripheral blood. This clonotype was obtained from a man in his forties or fifties with acute or convalescent COVID-19. V usage is TRBV7-8 and J usage is TRBJ2-3; 7 bases fit TRBD2. The CDR3 protein is CASSLTSVVPPHTDTQYF. In nucleotides, the CDR3 is TGTGCCAGCAGCTTAACTAGCGTCGTGCCACCTCACACAGATACGCAGTATTTT.